This T cell receptor (beta chain) was captured by sequencing in a study of identical twins. Study-wide results and limits: Out-of-frame alpha sequences common to twins exhibited an excess of low generation probability. Memory repertoires lacked the insertion deficit that abundant cord blood beta clonotypes showed. Cross-sectional statistics underpinned the conclusions; the same donors were not followed.

TCRdb processed the 5' RACE reads anew with MiXCR; each CDR3 protein has one entry. This repertoire shows 220,000 or so distinct CDR3 sequences, roughly 7% found once; its top ten account for around 3.4%. V was clipped by 4 bases and J by 7 bases; unmatched bases: 10. CDR3 length: 15 amino acids. Germline CDR1 is MGHRA and CDR2 is YSYEKL. In this sample, this clonotype turned up a few times. Its antigen is undetermined. These data are also associated with another study on yellow fever vaccine responses in identical twins.

This sequence joins TRBV4-1 and TRBJ2-1; TRBD2 aligns across 7 bases. The TCR sequence derives from a young woman in good health. Source material: memory (CD45RO+) T cells sorted from blood. The CDR3 loop reads CASSPGPAGENEQFF. The CDR3 DNA reads as TGCGCCAGCAGCCCGGGACCCGCGGGGGAGAATGAGCAGTTCTTC.